A selection of T cell receptor beta chains follows, all from one sample in a study of glioma-infiltrating T cells after dendritic cell vaccination. The protocol was immunoSEQ multiplex PCR, while the TCRdb copy is restricted to in-frame clones and leaves out a portion. There are 80,000 to 100,000 clones in the sample; about 80% occur only once, and around 5.4% lies in the top ten. The material was blood, obtained before dendritic cell vaccination. The receptors here all came from a human donor with glioblastoma. CDR3s include the opening cysteine and the closing phenylalanine or tryptophan. The D gene is left open where the match is weak. Expanded clones get a size class; other rows say once, few or many, or leave the size out.

d_call j_call clone_size v_call cdr3_nt cdr3_aa
- TRBJ2-1 - TRBV7-6 TGTGCCAGCAGCTTAGCGACGGGTTACAATGAGCAGTTCTTC CASSLATGYNEQFF
TRBD1 TRBJ2-7 - TRBV5-1 TGCGCCAGCAGCTTATGGGCAGGGGGCTCCTACGAGCAGTACTTC CASSLWAGGSYEQYF
- TRBJ1-2 - TRBV6-1 TGTGCCAGCAGTGAAGCTCAGGTCGACTCCGGGGTCTATGGCTACACCTTC CASSEAQVDSGVYGYTF
TRBD2 TRBJ2-7 - TRBV27 TGTGCCAGCAGTTTAAACCCCCACGCTAGCGGGCATGAGCAGTACTTC CASSLNPHASGHEQYF
- TRBJ2-1 - TRBV5-1 TGCGCCAGCAGCTTGGCCTTAAATGAGCAGTTCTTC CASSLALNEQFF
TRBD1 TRBJ2-7 - TRBV7-2 TGTGCCAGCAGCGTGATACAGGGGGTAAGCGAGCAGTACTTC CASSVIQGVSEQYF
- TRBJ1-1 few TRBV11-2 TGTGCCAGCAGCTTAGAGTGGCAGGAAGCTTTCTTT CASSLEWQEAFF
TRBD1 TRBJ1-2 - TRBV18 TGTGCCAGCTCACCCGGGACAGGGTCGATCTATGGCTACACCTTC CASSPGTGSIYGYTF
- TRBJ1-2 - TRBV2 TGTGCCAGCAAATCAGGACAGTTGGGAGGCTACACCTTC CASKSGQLGGYTF
TRBD2 TRBJ2-5 - TRBV19 TGTGCCAGTAGTGTGGCGGGGGGGCTTGAGACCCAGTACTTC CASSVAGGLETQYF
- TRBJ1-1 - TRBV19 TGTGCCAGTTCAGGGGCATCGTATAAAGCTTTCTTT CASSGASYKAFF
TRBD2 TRBJ2-2 few TRBV6-6 TGTGCCTCGGCTCTGGTTAGCGGGGGGGCCCCGCTGTTTTTT CASALVSGGAPLFF
- TRBJ2-7 - TRBV28 TGTGCCAGCATTGGGCATCCCGGCTACGAGCAGTACTTC CASIGHPGYEQYF
TRBD1 TRBJ2-6 - TRBV6-5 TGTGCCAGCAGTAAACAGGGGGCTTGGGCCAACGTCCTGACTTTC CASSKQGAWANVLTF
TRBD1 TRBJ2-2 - TRBV5-4 TGTGCCAGCAGCACCGGACAGGGCTTTCCCGGGGAGCTGTTTTTT CASSTGQGFPGELFF
TRBD1 TRBJ1-5 - TRBV6-6 TGTGCCAGCGCGGGACAGAGTGATCAGCCCCAGCATTTT CASAGQSDQPQHF
TRBD1 TRBJ2-1 - TRBV5-4 TGTGCCAGCAGGAGGACAGGGTTAGCCTACAATGAGCAGTTCTTC CASRRTGLAYNEQFF
TRBD2 TRBJ2-7 - TRBV7-8 TGTGCCAGCAGCGACAGACTAGCGAGTACCTACGAGCAGTACTTC CASSDRLASTYEQYF
- TRBJ2-5 - TRBV2 TGTGCCAGCAGTGCGCGGAGCTGGGAGACCCAGTACTTC CASSARSWETQYF
- TRBJ2-7 - TRBV28 TGTGCCAGCAGTTACCCCGGGGGAAACTACGAGCAGTACTTC CASSYPGGNYEQYF
- TRBJ1-1 - TRBV28 TGTGCCAGCAGTTTCGGGACTTTCTACCTTTACACTGAAGCTTTCTTT CASSFGTFYLYTEAFF
TRBD2 TRBJ2-2 - TRBV7-3 TGTGCCAGCAGCTTACCAGCGGGGGCGGGTACCGGGGAGCTGTTTTTT CASSLPAGAGTGELFF
- TRBJ1-4 - TRBV5-5 TGTGCCAGCAGCGCCTCCCCCGGGGGAACTAATGAAAAACTGTTTTTT CASSASPGGTNEKLFF
- TRBJ2-3 - TRBV7-2 TGTGCCAGCAGCTTAGGGTGGGGGGAACACACAGATACGCAGTATTTT CASSLGWGEHTDTQYF
- TRBJ2-2 - TRBV19 TGTGCCAGTAGTACCATCAGGGGAGCTGGGACCGGGGAGCTGTTTTTT CASSTIRGAGTGELFF
TRBD2 TRBJ2-3 few TRBV5-1 TGCGCCAGCAGCTTCTTAGGACTAGCGGGCCCCACAGATACGCAGTATTTT CASSFLGLAGPTDTQYF